This T cell receptor (beta chain) was found in a study of cytomegalovirus exposure and HLA in healthy donors. A note on this clone: Its antigen is undetermined.

V gave up 3 bases and J gave up 0 bases; unmatched junction bases: 4. The CDR3 is made up of 16 amino acids. Per the germline V gene, CDR1 is KGHSH and CDR2 is LQKENI. The study, taken as a whole, reports: What a later analysis reportedly showed was that an Asian-associated ancestry cluster had fewer N-insertions than the approximately 700-donor mean. Most of the TCR beta V segments (in an earlier analysis) were productive either about 87% or about 30% of the time. A later analysis appeared to link common viral pathogens to several of the most significant clusters.

A multiplex PCR was run with 60 Vbeta primers and 13 Jbeta primers. This table comes from immunoSEQ multiplex PCR, and its TCRdb copy is limited to in-frame clones, with some not included. The repertoire table contains roughly 100,000 clones. The origin of this receptor is a man in his forties in good health and CMV-seronegative. J is TRBJ2-3 and V is TRBV18, with 9 bases aligning to TRBD2. Material for sequencing was PBMCs. DNA of the CDR3: TGTGCCAGCTCACCTACCGGGACTAGCAGCACAGATACGCAGTATTTT. Translated: CASSPTGTSSTDTQYF.